Reported below is one T cell receptor beta chain. TCRdb re-called the 5' RACE reads and gives one entry per CDR3 protein, without DNA. This sample's table reports some 440,000 distinct CDR3 sequences. This CDR3 comprises 16 residues. The source of the sample is a study of monozygotic twins with inflammatory bowel disease. This sequence joins TRBV21-1 and TRBJ1-4. TRBV21-1 is annotated as a pseudogene. This receptor was identified in a human donor with ulcerative colitis or Crohn's disease, or a healthy co-twin of an affected twin (not recorded which). The sequencing sample was made of blood. The CDR3 protein is CASSSYLSVTDEKLFF.